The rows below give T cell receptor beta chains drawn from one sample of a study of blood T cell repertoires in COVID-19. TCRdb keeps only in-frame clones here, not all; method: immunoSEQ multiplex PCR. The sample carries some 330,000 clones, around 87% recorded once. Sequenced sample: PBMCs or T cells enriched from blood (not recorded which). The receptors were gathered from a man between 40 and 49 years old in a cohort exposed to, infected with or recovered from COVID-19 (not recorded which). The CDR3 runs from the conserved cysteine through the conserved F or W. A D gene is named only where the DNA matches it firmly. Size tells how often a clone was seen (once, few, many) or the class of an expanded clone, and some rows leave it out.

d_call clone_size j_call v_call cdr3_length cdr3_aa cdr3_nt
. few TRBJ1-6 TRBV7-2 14 CASSFRGQNSPLHF TGTGCCAGCAGCTTTAGGGGCCAGAATTCACCCCTCCACTTT
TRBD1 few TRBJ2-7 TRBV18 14 CASSPRQGVYEQYF TGTGCCAGCTCACCACGGCAGGGGGTCTACGAGCAGTACTTC
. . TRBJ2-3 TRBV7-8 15 CASSLSPSSTDTQYF TGTGCCAGCAGCCTCTCTCCCTCTAGCACAGATACGCAGTATTTT
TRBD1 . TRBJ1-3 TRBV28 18 CASSLIGTGEISGNTIYF TGTGCCAGCAGTTTAATCGGGACAGGGGAGATCTCTGGAAACACCATATATTTT
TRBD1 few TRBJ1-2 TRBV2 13 CASNGQGAGGYTF TGTGCCAGCAACGGACAGGGGGCAGGGGGCTACACCTTC
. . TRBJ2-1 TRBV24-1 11 CATSDRNEQFF TGTGCCACCAGTGACCGGAATGAGCAGTTCTTC
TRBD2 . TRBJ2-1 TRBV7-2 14 CASSSQREGTEQFF TGTGCCAGCAGCTCCCAGCGGGAGGGCACCGAGCAGTTCTTC
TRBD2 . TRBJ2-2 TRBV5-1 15 CASSLLAGVAGELFF TGCGCCAGCAGCTTACTAGCGGGAGTGGCCGGGGAGCTGTTTTTT
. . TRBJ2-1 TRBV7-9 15 CASSLAGGVNNEQFF TGTGCCAGCAGCTTAGCGGGGGGAGTAAACAATGAGCAGTTCTTC
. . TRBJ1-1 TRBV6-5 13 CASSYEVSTEAFF TGTGCCAGCAGTTACGAGGTCAGCACTGAAGCTTTCTTT
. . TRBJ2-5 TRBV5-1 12 CASGSAQETQYF TGCGCCAGCGGGAGCGCTCAAGAGACCCAGTACTTC
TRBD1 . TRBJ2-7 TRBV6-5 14 CASSFRDRHYEQYF TGTGCCAGCAGCTTCCGGGACAGGCACTACGAGCAGTACTTC
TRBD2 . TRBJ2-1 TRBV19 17 CASSIGPGLAGTNEQFF TGTGCCAGTAGTATAGGGCCGGGACTAGCGGGAACCAATGAGCAGTTCTTC
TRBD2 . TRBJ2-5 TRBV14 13 CASSPWEGETQYF TGTGCCAGCAGCCCCTGGGAGGGCGAGACCCAGTACTTC
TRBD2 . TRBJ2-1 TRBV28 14 CASYSGALYNEQFF TGTGCCAGCTATAGCGGGGCCCTTTACAATGAGCAGTTCTTC
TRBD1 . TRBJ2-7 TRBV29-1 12 CTTRQGVHEQYF TGCACCACCCGGCAGGGGGTCCACGAGCAGTACTTC
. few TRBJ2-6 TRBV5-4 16 CASSWGYSSGANVLTF TGTGCCAGCAGCTGGGGCTACAGCTCTGGGGCCAACGTCCTGACTTTC
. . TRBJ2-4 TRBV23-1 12 CATGQAKNIQYF TGCGCCACGGGACAAGCCAAAAACATTCAGTACTTC
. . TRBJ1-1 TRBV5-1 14 CASSLVQGQAEAFF TGCGCCAGCAGCTTGGTTCAGGGGCAGGCTGAAGCTTTCTTT
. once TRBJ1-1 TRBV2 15 CASRGGRSLGTEAFF TGTGCCAGCAGGGGGGGACGCTCCCTGGGCACTGAAGCTTTCTTT
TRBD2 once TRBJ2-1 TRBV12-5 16 CASGLGSGGPIDEQFF TGTGCTAGTGGTTTGGGCTCGGGAGGGCCAATAGATGAGCAGTTCTTC
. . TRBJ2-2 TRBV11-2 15 CASSLGQVSTGELFF TGTGCCAGCAGCTTAGGACAGGTCTCCACCGGGGAGCTGTTTTTT
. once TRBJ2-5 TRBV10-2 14 CASSDRGGMETQYF TGCGCCAGCAGTGATAGAGGAGGTATGGAGACCCAGTACTTC
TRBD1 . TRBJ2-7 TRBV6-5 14 CASSSGTGMGEQYF TGTGCCAGCAGTTCCGGGACAGGGATGGGTGAGCAGTACTTC
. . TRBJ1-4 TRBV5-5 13 CASSSSRGEKLFF TGTGCCAGCAGCTCGAGCCGGGGTGAAAAACTGTTTTTT
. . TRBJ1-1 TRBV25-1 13 CASSEAGRTEAFF TGTGCCAGCAGTGAGGCAGGGCGGACTGAAGCTTTCTTT
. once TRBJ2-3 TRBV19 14 CASSAIRGADTQYF TGTGCCAGTAGCGCAATCAGGGGCGCAGATACGCAGTATTTT
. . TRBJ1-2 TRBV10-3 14 CAISERTGWYGYTF TGTGCCATCAGTGAGCGAACAGGGTGGTATGGCTACACCTTC
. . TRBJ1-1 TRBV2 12 CASSTTGTEAFF TGTGCCAGCAGTACCACAGGGACTGAAGCTTTCTTT
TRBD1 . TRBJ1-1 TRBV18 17 CASSLQGAGSMNTEAFF TGTGCCAGCTCTCTACAGGGGGCCGGGAGTATGAACACTGAAGCTTTCTTT
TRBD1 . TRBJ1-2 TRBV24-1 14 CATSESGGGNGYTF TGTGCCACCAGTGAATCAGGGGGCGGGAATGGCTACACCTTC
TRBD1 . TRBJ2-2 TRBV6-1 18 CASSEALGQGTRTGELFF TGTGCCAGCAGTGAAGCGCTGGGACAGGGGACCCGCACCGGGGAGCTGTTTTTT
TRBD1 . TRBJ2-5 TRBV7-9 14 CASSPRDRDETQYF TGTGCCAGCAGCCCCCGGGACAGGGACGAGACCCAGTACTTC
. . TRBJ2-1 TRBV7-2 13 CASSLALGRESFF TGTGCCAGCAGCTTAGCGCTAGGTCGGGAGTCGTTCTTC
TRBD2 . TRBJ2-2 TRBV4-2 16 CASSPRLAGGHGELFF TGTGCCAGCAGCCCTAGACTAGCGGGAGGGCACGGGGAGCTGTTTTTT
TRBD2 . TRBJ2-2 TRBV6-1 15 CASSEDRGDTGELFF TGTGCCAGCAGTGAAGATCGGGGGGACACCGGGGAGCTGTTTTTT
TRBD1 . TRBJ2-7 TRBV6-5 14 CASTWDRGSYEQYF TGTGCCAGCACCTGGGACAGAGGCTCCTACGAGCAGTACTTC
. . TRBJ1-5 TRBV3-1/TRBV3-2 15 CASSPKGGRNQPQHF TGTGCCAGCAGCCCCAAAGGGGGTCGCAATCAGCCCCAGCATTTT
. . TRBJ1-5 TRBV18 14 CASSPQGGNQPQHF TGTGCCAGCTCACCACAGGGGGGCAATCAGCCCCAGCATTTT
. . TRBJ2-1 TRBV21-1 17 CASSNRGLAGGIDEQFF TGTGCCAGCAGCAATAGAGGACTAGCGGGAGGTATAGATGAGCAGTTCTTC
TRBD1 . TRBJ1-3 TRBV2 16 CASSEGDRVYGNTIYF TGTGCCAGCAGTGAAGGCGACAGGGTCTATGGAAACACCATATATTTT
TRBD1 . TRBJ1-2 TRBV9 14 CASSVGDRNYGYTF TGTGCCAGCAGCGTGGGGGACAGAAACTATGGCTACACCTTC
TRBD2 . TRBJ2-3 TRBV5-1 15 CASSGTSGGTDTQYF TGCGCCAGCAGTGGGACTAGCGGGGGCACAGATACGCAGTATTTT
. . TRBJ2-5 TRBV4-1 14 CASSQQARVETQYF TGCGCCAGCAGCCAACAGGCCAGGGTCGAGACCCAGTACTTC
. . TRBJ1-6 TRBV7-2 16 CASSLAGGQQNSPLHF TGTGCCAGCAGCTTAGCCGGGGGTCAACAGAATTCACCCCTCCACTTT
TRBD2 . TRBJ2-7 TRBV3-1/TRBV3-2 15 CASSQGISGSYEQYF TGTGCCAGCAGCCAAGGGATAAGCGGGAGCTACGAGCAGTACTTC
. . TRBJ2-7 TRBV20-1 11 CSARTPGEQYF TGCAGTGCCCGAACACCGGGTGAGCAGTACTTC
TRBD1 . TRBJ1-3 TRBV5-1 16 CASSPSPGQGRYTIYF TGCGCCAGCAGCCCATCTCCGGGACAGGGCAGGTACACCATATATTTT
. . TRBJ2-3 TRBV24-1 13 CAATALEGDTQYF TGTGCCGCCACCGCTCTAGAGGGTGATACGCAGTATTTT
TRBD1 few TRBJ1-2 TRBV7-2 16 CASSLFWTGRNYGYTF TGTGCCAGCAGCTTATTTTGGACAGGCCGTAACTATGGCTACACCTTC
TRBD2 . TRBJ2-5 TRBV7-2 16 CASTDPGTSGQETQYF TGTGCCAGCACCGATCCCGGGACTAGCGGCCAAGAGACCCAGTACTTC
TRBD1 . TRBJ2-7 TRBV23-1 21 CASSQFGDSPYQGTLSYEQYF TGCGCCAGCAGTCAATTTGGGGACAGCCCGTACCAGGGGACCCTTTCCTACGAGCAGTACTTC
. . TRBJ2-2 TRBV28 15 CASSLWGGNTGELFF TGTGCCAGCAGTTTATGGGGAGGGAACACCGGGGAGCTGTTTTTT
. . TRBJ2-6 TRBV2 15 CASSENRAGANVLTF TGTGCCAGCAGTGAAAACAGGGCTGGGGCCAACGTCCTGACTTTC
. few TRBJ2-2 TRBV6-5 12 CASRLVPGELFF TGTGCCAGCAGACTAGTCCCCGGGGAGCTGTTTTTT